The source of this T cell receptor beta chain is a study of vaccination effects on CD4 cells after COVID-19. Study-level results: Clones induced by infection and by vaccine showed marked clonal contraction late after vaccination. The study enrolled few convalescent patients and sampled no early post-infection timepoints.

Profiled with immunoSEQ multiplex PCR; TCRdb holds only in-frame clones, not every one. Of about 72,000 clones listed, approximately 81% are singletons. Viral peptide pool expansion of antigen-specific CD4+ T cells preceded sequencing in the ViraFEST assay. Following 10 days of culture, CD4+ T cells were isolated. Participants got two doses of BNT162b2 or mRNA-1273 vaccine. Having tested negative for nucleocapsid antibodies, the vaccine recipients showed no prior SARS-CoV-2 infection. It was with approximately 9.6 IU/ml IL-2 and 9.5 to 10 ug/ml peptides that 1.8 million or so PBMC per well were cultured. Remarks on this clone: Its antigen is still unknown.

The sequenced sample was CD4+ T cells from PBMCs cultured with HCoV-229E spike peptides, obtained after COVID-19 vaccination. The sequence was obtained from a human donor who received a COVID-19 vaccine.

In nucleotides, the CDR3 is TGTGCCTGGAGTGTTTCAGAAAACACCATATATTTT. Translating it yields CAWSVSENTIYF. This chain uses TRBV30 with TRBJ1-3; D unclear. Trimming shortened V by 0 bases and J by 6 bases, and 6 bases separated the two germline ends. Germline V gene data show CDR1 as GTSNPN and CDR2 as SVGIG (reference sequence). The CDR3 is 12 residues long.